The T cell receptor beta chain described here comes from a study of CD8+ T cells in alopecia areata. Across the whole study: Patients in the treated group were given tofacitinib by mouth, 5 to 10 mg twice a day.

The ends lost 2 bases at V and 4 bases at J; junction bases unmatched: 5. Germline V gene lookup returns CDR1 MDHEN and CDR2 SYDVKM. This CDR3 is 14 amino acids long. Extraction of RNA preceded its reverse transcription into cDNA, which served as the sequencing template. Here immunoSEQ multiplex PCR was the method, and the copy in TCRdb shows in-frame clones only, minus some. The table records roughly 97,000 clones, about two fifths of them present only once. Points from the study as a whole: In scalp samples, resident alphabeta T cells of normal skin are also sequenced. Especially in alopecia totalis/universalis, lesional scalp showed greater clonality than normal scalp did.

This clone was picked up a small number of times. Antigen: not known. The gene calls are TRBV28 and TRBJ2-7; TRBD2 matches 7 bases. Sequencing used CD4+ T cells sorted from blood. The source of this sequence is a human donor with alopecia areata. The CDR3 DNA reads as TGTGCCAGCAGTTTAGGCGGGAGTGTGTACGAGCAGTACTTC. Translated: CASSLGGSVYEQYF.